The 5 T cell receptor beta chains reported below all come from one sample, sequenced in a study of monozygotic twins with inflammatory bowel disease. TCRdb reprocessed the 5' RACE reads; each CDR3 protein has one entry and no DNA is given. This repertoire comprises 93,000 or so distinct CDR3 sequences; its ten largest clones make up 1.9%. The sample comprised blood. The receptors were gathered from a human donor with ulcerative colitis or Crohn's disease, or a healthy co-twin of an affected twin (not recorded which).

The chain links TRBV4-3 to TRBJ2-1. CDR3 length equals 16 residues. Germline V gene sequence: CDR1 LGHNA, CDR2 YSLEER. The CDR3 region is CASSQDRYRGYNEQFF.

The V and J genes are TRBV19 and TRBJ1-5; TCRdb's D gene call, TRBD1, goes unchecked for lack of DNA. This CDR3 has 15 amino acids. The V gene's germline CDR1 is LNHDA and CDR2 SQIVND (reference sequence). The CDR3 sequence is CASSPGTGDNQPQHF.

The CDR3 protein is CASSQDWAPGELFF. The gene calls are TRBV14 and TRBJ2-2; TCRdb designates TRBD2, a call that cannot be tested without DNA. Germline assignment: CDR1 SGHDN and CDR2 FVKESK. There are 14 residues in the CDR3.

The chain uses TRBV5-1 and TRBJ2-7; TCRdb indicates TRBD1, and absent DNA this call remains unverified. In germline, CDR1 is SGHRS, CDR2 YFSETQ. The CDR3 spans 14 residues. This chain's CDR3 is CASSLGQGGYEQYF.

The rearrangement uses TRBV20-1 and TRBJ1-1; the D gene TCRdb calls, TRBD1, cannot be checked with no DNA. CDR3 size: 14 residues. Germline values: CDR1 DFQATT, CDR2 SNEGSKA (reference sequence). The CDR3 loop is CSARLSGSGAEAFF.